This TCR beta chain stems from a study of response to subunit inactivated influenza vaccine. One entry per CDR3 protein results from TCRdb running MiXCR on the RT-PCR reads. The sample gives approximately 730,000 distinct CDR3 sequences, about 14% of which show up once; 6% to 7% is in the top ten. Deletions cut 4 bases from V and 4 bases from J, with 11 bases between. Germline CDR1 reads SQVTM; CDR2 reads ANQGSEA. The CDR3 consists of 13 residues. The study, taken as a whole, reports: Authors proposed each seasonal influenza vaccination draws in few new T cells.

This clonotype was counted between two and nine times. Its target is not known. The chain carries TRBV29-1 and TRBJ1-5; no firm D call. The origin of this receptor is a man aged 45-65 years who received an inactivated influenza vaccine. This material consisted of PBMCs from blood, taken around 15 days before vaccination. The chain's CDR3 is CSVGSALNQPQHF. CDR3 DNA: TGCAGCGTTGGGTCAGCCCTTAATCAGCCCCAGCATTTT.